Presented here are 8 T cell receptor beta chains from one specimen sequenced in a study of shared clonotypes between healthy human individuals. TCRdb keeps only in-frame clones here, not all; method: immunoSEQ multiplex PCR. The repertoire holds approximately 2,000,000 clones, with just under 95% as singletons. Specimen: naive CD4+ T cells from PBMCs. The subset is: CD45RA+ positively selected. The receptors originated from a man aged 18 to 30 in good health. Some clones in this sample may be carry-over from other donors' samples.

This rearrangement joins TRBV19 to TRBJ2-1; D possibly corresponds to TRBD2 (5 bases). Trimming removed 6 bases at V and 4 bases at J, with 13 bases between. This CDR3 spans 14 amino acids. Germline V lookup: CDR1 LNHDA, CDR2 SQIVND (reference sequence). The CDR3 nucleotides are TGTGCCAGTAGACCGGGAACCCAATACAATGAGCAGTTCTTC. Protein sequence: CASRPGTQYNEQFF.

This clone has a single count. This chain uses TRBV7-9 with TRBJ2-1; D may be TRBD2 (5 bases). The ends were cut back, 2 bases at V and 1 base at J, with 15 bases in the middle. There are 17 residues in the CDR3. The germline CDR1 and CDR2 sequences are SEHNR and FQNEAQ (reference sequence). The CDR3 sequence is CASSLFGRRSSYNEQFF. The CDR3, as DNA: TGTGCCAGCAGCTTATTTGGTAGGAGGTCATCCTACAATGAGCAGTTCTTC.

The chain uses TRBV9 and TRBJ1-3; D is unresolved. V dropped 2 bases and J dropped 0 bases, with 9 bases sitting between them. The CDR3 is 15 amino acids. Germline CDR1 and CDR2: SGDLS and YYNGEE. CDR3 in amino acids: CASSVGPFSGNTIYF. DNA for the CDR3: TGTGCCAGCAGCGTGGGCCCGTTCTCTGGAAACACCATATATTTT.

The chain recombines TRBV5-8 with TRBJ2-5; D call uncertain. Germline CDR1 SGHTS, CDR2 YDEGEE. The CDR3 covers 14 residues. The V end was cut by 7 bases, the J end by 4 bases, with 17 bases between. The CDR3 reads CASHSMGMGETQYF. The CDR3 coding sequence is TGTGCCAGCCATTCAATGGGGATGGGAGAGACCCAGTACTTC.

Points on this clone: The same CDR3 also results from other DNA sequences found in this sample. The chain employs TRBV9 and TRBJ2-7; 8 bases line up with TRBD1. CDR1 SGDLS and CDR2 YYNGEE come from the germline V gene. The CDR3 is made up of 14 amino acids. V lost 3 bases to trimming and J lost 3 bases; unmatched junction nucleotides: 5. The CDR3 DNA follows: TGTGCCAGCAGCGAAGGACAGGGAAACTACGAGCAGTACTTC. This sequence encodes CASSEGQGNYEQYF.

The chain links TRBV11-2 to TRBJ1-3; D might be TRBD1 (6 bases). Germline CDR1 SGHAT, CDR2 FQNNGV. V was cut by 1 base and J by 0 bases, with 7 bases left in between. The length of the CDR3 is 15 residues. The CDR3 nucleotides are TGTGCCAGCAGCTTAGTGGGGGCCTCTGGAAACACCATATATTTT. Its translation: CASSLVGASGNTIYF.

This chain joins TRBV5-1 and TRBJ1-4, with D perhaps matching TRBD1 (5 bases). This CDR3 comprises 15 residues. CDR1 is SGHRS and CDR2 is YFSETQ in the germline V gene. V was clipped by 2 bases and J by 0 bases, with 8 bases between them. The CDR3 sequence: CASSFGASTNEKLFF. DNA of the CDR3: TGCGCCAGCAGCTTCGGGGCCTCAACTAATGAAAAACTGTTTTTT. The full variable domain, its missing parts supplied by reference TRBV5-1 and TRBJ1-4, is KAGVTQTPRYLIKTRGQQVTLSCSPISGHRSVSWYQQTPGQGLQFLFEYFSETQRNKGNFPGRFSGRQFSNSRSEMNVSTLELGDSALYLCASSFGASTNEKLFFGSGTQLSVL.

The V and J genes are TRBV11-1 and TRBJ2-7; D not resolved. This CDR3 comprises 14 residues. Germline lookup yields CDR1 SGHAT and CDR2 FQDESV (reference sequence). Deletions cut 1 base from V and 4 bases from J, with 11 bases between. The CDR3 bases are TGTGCCAGCAGCTTAGGGAACGCCCCTTACGAGCAGTACTTC. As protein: CASSLGNAPYEQYF.